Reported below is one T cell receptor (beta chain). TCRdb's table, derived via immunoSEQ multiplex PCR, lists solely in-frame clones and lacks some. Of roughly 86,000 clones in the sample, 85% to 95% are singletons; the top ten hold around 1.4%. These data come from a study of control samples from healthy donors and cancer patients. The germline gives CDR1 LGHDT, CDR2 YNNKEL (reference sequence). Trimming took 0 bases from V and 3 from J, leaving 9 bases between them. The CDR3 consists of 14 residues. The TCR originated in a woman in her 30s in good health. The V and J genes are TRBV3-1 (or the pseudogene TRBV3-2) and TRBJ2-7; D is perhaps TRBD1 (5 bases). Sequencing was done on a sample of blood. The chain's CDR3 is CASSQDRANYEQYF. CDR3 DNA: TGTGCCAGCAGCCAAGACAGGGCAAACTACGAGCAGTACTTC.